One and the same sample provided the 14 T cell receptor beta chains below, sequenced in a study of T cell changes during pregnancy in multiple sclerosis. Data came from immunoSEQ multiplex PCR; TCRdb stores just in-frame clones and leaves some out. The table lists tens of thousands of clones, approximately 90% of them singletons, with 2.5% to 3% in the top ten. The sample consisted of peripheral blood, taken before pregnancy. The receptors stem from a female donor with multiple sclerosis, enrolled in a pregnancy study.

This sequence joins TRBV28 and TRBJ2-7; TRBD2 matches 11 bases. With 3 bases clipped from V and 2 bases from J, the junction kept 3 bases outside the gene matches. Looked up from germline, CDR1 is MDHEN and CDR2 is SYDVKM. This CDR3 region has 15 residues. The CDR3 nucleotides read TGTGCCAGCAGTTTGACTAGCGGGATGCCCTACGAGCAGTACTTC. It specifies CASSLTSGMPYEQYF.

CDR3 sequence reads: CASKERRSSYNEQFF. DNA for the CDR3: TGTGCCAGTAAGGAGCGCCGCAGTTCCTACAATGAGCAGTTCTTC. This chain links TRBV19 with TRBJ2-1; D is unclear. The V end was cut by 7 bases, the J end by 1 base, with 14 bases between. Germline CDR1 and CDR2: LNHDA and SQIVND (reference sequence). The CDR3 is 15 residues long.

The chain combines TRBV18 with TRBJ1-1; a weak D match, TRBD1 (5 bases). CDR3 length: 15 amino acids. Trimming took off 5 bases at V and 4 bases at J, with 17 bases between the two ends. Germline V gene data show CDR1 as KGHSH and CDR2 as LQKENI. In nucleotides, the CDR3 is TGTGCCAGCTCATCTGAGAGCCGGGGGGGCACTGAAGCTTTCTTT. Amino acid sequence: CASSSESRGGTEAFF.

The chain employs TRBV9 and TRBJ1-1, with D unresolved. The CDR3 has 15 amino acids. Germline assignment: CDR1 SGDLS and CDR2 YYNGEE. The V gene lost 1 base and the J gene lost 3 bases, with 13 bases spanning the gap. The CDR3 protein is CASSVISKLDTEAFF. The CDR3 DNA reads as TGTGCCAGCAGCGTAATTTCCAAGCTTGACACTGAAGCTTTCTTT.

The sample holds a few counts of this clone. The chain carries TRBV29-1 and TRBJ2-3, with D maybe TRBD1 (6 bases). V was shortened by 6 bases and J by 2 bases, with 15 bases between the two germline ends. Germline V lookup: CDR1 SQVTM, CDR2 ANQGSEA. CDR3 size: 14 residues. CDR3 amino acids: CSVANRVDTDTQYF. CDR3 bases: TGCAGCGTCGCAAACAGGGTGGACACAGATACGCAGTATTTT.

The chain uses TRBV7-2 and TRBJ2-7; TRBD2 is a possible D gene (6 bases). The CDR3 covers 14 residues. Germline loops: CDR1 SGHTA, CDR2 FQGNSA. Trimming pared 3 bases from V and 7 bases from J, leaving 16 bases between. Here the CDR3 DNA reads TGTGCCAGCAGCTTCCCCGGGCGGGAAGGTGAGCAGTACTTC. It yields the protein CASSFPGREGEQYF.

V and J are TRBV4-3 and TRBJ2-5; D ambiguous. From germline, CDR1 is LGHNA and CDR2 YSLEER. V lost 1 base to trimming and J lost 7 bases, with 10 bases between them. CDR3 size: 13 residues. CDR3 loop: CASSQVSTGTQYF. The CDR3 DNA sequence: TGCGCCAGCAGCCAAGTATCTACCGGGACCCAGTACTTC.

V and J are TRBV18 and TRBJ2-1, with 7 positions matching TRBD1. This CDR3 contains 18 residues. J gave up 3 bases and V 4 bases, and 15 bases lay outside the gene matches. Germline V CDR1 and CDR2: KGHSH, LQKENI. CDR3 residues: CASSRDRDSMSGYNEQFF. The CDR3 bases are TGTGCCAGCTCACGAGACAGGGATTCCATGTCTGGCTACAATGAGCAGTTCTTC.

The chain is built from TRBV7-2 and TRBJ2-2, with a weak D call TRBD2 (5 bases). CDR1 and CDR2 (germline): SGHTA, FQGNSA. V shed 7 bases and J shed 0 bases, with 9 bases lying between them. CDR3 length: 14 residues. The CDR3 DNA reads as TGTGCCAGCAATCGGGGTACGAACACCGGGGAGCTGTTTTTT. Its translation is CASNRGTNTGELFF. The complete variable domain, with remaining parts taken from reference TRBV7-2 and TRBJ2-2, reads GAGVSQSPSNKVTEKGKDVELRCDPISGHTALYWYRQSLGQGLEFLIYFQGNSAPDKSGLPSDRFSAERTGGSVSTLTIQRTQQEDSAVYLCASNRGTNTGELFFGEGSRLTVL.

The rearrangement links TRBV27 to TRBJ1-1; weak D call: TRBD1 (6 bases). Per the germline V gene, CDR1 is MNHEY and CDR2 is SMNVEV (reference sequence). This CDR3 has 13 amino acids. V was pared by 5 bases and J by 0 bases, with 7 bases between. The CDR3 DNA is TGTGCCAGCAGTGGACAGATGAACACTGAAGCTTTCTTT. Translating gives CASSGQMNTEAFF.

The chain joins TRBV2 to TRBJ2-1, with 9 positions matching TRBD2. The CDR3 has 19 amino acids. Germline V CDR1 and CDR2: SNHLY, FYNNEI. The trim removed 4 bases at V and 2 bases at J, leaving 15 bases unmatched. CDR3 in amino acids: CASSGQGPTLAGTYNEQFF. The CDR3 region has the DNA TGTGCCAGCAGTGGACAGGGCCCAACTCTAGCGGGAACCTACAATGAGCAGTTCTTC.

As for this clone: This specimen includes other DNA sequences encoding the same CDR3. V usage is TRBV28 and J usage is TRBJ2-7; D is perhaps TRBD1 (5 bases). This CDR3 is built from 13 residues. CDR1 MDHEN and CDR2 SYDVKM come from the germline V gene. Trimming shortened V by 6 bases and J by 0 bases, and 9 bases separated the two germline ends. CDR3 bases: TGTGCCAGCAGCCTAGGACACTCCTACGAGCAGTACTTC. This codes for CASSLGHSYEQYF.

Written as DNA, the CDR3 is TGTGCCAGCAGTTTACAAAGGACAGGGAACACTGAAGCTTTCTTT. Protein product: CASSLQRTGNTEAFF. J is TRBJ1-1 and V is TRBV27, with 7 bases identical to TRBD1. Germline-derived CDR1 and CDR2 are MNHEY and SMNVEV (reference sequence). CDR3 length: 15 residues. V lost 2 bases, J lost 1 base, and 4 bases stayed unmatched.

This clone has only one observation. This chain joins TRBV5-1 and TRBJ2-7; no definite D call. Germline V gene lookup returns CDR1 SGHRS and CDR2 YFSETQ. This CDR3 is 13 amino acids long. V was cut by 0 bases and J by 1 base, with 5 bases left in between. The CDR3, as DNA: TGCGCCAGCAGCTTGGCCCAGTCCTACGAGCAGTACTTC. This translates into CASSLAQSYEQYF. The variable domain in full, with the rest retrieved from reference TRBV5-1 and TRBJ2-7, is KAGVTQTPRYLIKTRGQQVTLSCSPISGHRSVSWYQQTPGQGLQFLFEYFSETQRNKGNFPGRFSGRQFSNSRSEMNVSTLELGDSALYLCASSLAQSYEQYFGPGTRLTVT.